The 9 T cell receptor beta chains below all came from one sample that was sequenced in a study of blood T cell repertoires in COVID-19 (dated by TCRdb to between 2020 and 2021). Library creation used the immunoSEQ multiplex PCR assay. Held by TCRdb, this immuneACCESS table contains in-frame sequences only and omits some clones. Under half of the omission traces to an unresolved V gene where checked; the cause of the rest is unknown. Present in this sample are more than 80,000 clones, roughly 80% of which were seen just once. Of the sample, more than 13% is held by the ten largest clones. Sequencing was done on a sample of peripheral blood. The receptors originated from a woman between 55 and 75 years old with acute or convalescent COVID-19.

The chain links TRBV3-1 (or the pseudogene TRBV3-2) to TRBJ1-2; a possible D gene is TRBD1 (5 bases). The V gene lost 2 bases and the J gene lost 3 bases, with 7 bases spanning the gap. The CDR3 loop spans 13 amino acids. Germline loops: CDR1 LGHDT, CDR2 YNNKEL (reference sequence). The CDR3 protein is CASSQSGDYGYTF. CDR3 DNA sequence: TGTGCCAGCAGCCAATCGGGGGACTATGGCTACACCTTC.

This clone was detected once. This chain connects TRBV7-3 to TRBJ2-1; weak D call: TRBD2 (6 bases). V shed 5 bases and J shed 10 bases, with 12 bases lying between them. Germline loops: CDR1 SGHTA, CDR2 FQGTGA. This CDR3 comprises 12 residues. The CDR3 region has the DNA TGTGCCAGCAGCCCGAGCGGAGGGGAGCAGTTCTTC. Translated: CASSPSGGEQFF.

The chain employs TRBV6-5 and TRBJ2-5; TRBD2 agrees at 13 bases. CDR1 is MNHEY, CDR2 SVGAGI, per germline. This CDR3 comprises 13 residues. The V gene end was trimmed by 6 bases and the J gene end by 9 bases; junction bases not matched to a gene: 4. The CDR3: CASSYGLAGAQYF. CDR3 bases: TGTGCCAGCAGCTACGGACTAGCGGGGGCCCAGTACTTC.

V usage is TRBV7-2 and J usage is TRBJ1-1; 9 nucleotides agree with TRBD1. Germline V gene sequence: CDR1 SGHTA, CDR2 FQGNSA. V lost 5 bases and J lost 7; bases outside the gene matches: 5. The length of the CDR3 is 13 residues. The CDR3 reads CASSQQGASEAFF. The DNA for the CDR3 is TGTGCCAGCAGCCAACAGGGGGCGAGTGAAGCTTTCTTT.

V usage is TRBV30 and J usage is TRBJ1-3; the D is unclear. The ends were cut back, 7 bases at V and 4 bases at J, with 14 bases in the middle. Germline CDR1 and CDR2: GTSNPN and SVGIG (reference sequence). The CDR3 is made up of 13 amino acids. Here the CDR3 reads CASLTAGGNTIYF. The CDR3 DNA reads TGTGCCTCCCTCACGGCGGGGGGAAACACCATATATTTT.

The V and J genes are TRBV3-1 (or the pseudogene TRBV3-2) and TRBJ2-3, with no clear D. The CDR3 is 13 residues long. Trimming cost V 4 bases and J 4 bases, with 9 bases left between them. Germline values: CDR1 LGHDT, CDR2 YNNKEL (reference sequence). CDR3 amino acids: CASSLGPADTQYF. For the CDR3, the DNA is TGTGCCAGCAGCCTTGGGCCCGCAGATACGCAGTATTTT.

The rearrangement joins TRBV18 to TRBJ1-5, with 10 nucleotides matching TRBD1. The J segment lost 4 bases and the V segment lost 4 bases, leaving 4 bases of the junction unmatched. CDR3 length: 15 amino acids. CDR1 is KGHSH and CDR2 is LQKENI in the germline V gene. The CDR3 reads CASSLGQGGNQPQHF. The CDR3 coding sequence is TGTGCCAGCTCACTAGGACAGGGGGGAAATCAGCCCCAGCATTTT.

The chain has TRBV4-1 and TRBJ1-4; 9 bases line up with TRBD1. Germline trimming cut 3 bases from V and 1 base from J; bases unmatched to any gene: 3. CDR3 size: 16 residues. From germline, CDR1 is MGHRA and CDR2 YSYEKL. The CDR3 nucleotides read TGCGCCAGCAGCCAGGGACAGGGTGGAACTAATGAAAAACTGTTTTTT. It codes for CASSQGQGGTNEKLFF.

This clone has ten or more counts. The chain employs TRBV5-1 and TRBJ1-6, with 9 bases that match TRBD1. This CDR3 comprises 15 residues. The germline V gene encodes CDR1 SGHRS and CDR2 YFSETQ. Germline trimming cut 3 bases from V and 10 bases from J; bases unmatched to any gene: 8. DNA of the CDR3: TGCGCCAGCAGCTCAGGACAGGGGCTTAGGTCACCCCTCCACTTT. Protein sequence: CASSSGQGLRSPLHF.